The 10 T cell receptor beta chains below were found in one sample sequenced in a study of blood T cell repertoires in COVID-19 (dated by TCRdb to the early 2020s). The library was built by means of the immunoSEQ multiplex PCR assay. This is the immuneACCESS table as TCRdb keeps it, with only in-frame sequences that have V and J called. A part of the clones is gone; compared with another copy, unresolved V genes explain less than half, and the rest is unexplained. The sample includes tens of thousands of clones, with over 80% observed a single time. Approximately 14% of the sample belongs to the ten largest clones. The sample was peripheral blood. These receptors were collected from an elderly woman with acute or convalescent COVID-19.

This rearrangement joins TRBV6-1 to TRBJ2-1; 8 bases map to TRBD2. The CDR3 covers 19 residues. Germline CDR1 MNHNS, CDR2 SASEGT. Germline trimming cut 0 bases from V and 4 bases from J; bases unmatched to any gene: 14. CDR3 residues: CASSEATPVLAAYYNEQFF. Written as DNA, the CDR3 is TGTGCCAGCAGTGAAGCGACCCCGGTACTAGCGGCATATTACAATGAGCAGTTCTTC.

This clone was found once. This chain connects TRBV7-2 to TRBJ1-1; D might be TRBD1 (5 bases). This CDR3 has 14 residues. V was shortened by 5 bases and J by 0 bases, with 10 bases between the two germline ends. Looked up from germline, CDR1 is SGHTA and CDR2 is FQGNSA. CDR3 sequence reads: CASSPVGLNTEAFF. The CDR3 nucleotides read TGTGCCAGCAGCCCGGTGGGGCTGAACACTGAAGCTTTCTTT. Supplemented by reference TRBV7-2 and TRBJ1-1, the full variable domain reads GAGVSQSPSNKVTEKGKDVELRCDPISGHTALYWYRQSLGQGLEFLIYFQGNSAPDKSGLPSDRFSAERTGGSVSTLTIQRTQQEDSAVYLCASSPVGLNTEAFFGQGTRLTVV.

This chain connects TRBV5-1 to TRBJ2-3, with 7 bases matching TRBD1. CDR3 size: 14 residues. Germline V gene data show CDR1 as SGHRS and CDR2 as YFSETQ. V dropped 4 bases and J dropped 5; count of bases not matched to a gene: 7. The CDR3 spells CASSAGTEGDTQYF. The DNA for the CDR3 is TGCGCCAGCAGCGCCGGGACAGAGGGAGATACGCAGTATTTT.

A single count supports this clone. CDR3 protein: CASSLGPLREQYF. CDR3 coding DNA: TGTGCCAGCAGCCTCGGTCCGCTTCGCGAGCAGTACTTC. V gene TRBV7-9 combines with J gene TRBJ2-7; D ambiguous. The CDR3 loop spans 13 amino acids. Deletions cut 5 bases from V and 6 bases from J, with 14 bases between. Germline V gene sequence: CDR1 SEHNR, CDR2 FQNEAQ (reference sequence).

This clone was found a few times. The chain recombines TRBV7-8 with TRBJ1-1, with a weak D call TRBD1 (6 bases). The germline CDR1 and CDR2 sequences are SGHVS and FQNEAQ. The CDR3 is 15 residues long. The V end was cut by 4 bases, the J end by 0 bases, with 12 bases between. The CDR3: CASSSQGQVNTEAFF. The CDR3 nucleotides read TGTGCCAGCAGCTCTCAGGGGCAGGTGAACACTGAAGCTTTCTTT.

The J gene is TRBJ2-7, the V gene TRBV5-1, with TRBD2 identical over 16 bases. The germline V gene has CDR1 SGHRS and CDR2 YFSETQ. With 3 bases clipped from V and 6 bases from J, the junction kept 6 bases outside the gene matches. This CDR3 is 16 amino acids long. The CDR3 coding sequence is TGCGCCAGCAGCTGGGGGACTAGCGGGAGGGCATTCGAGCAGTACTTC. Translation: CASSWGTSGRAFEQYF.

This clone was seen a single time. This CDR3 is CASSQGGLDGRGYEQYF. In nucleotides, the CDR3 is TGTGCCAGCAGCCAAGGGGGGCTGGACGGGAGGGGTTACGAGCAGTACTTC. The V call is TRBV4-2, the J call TRBJ2-7, with TRBD2 identical over 8 bases. The ends lost 1 base at V and 4 bases at J; junction bases unmatched: 12. The germline CDR1 and CDR2 sequences are LGHNA and YNFKEQ. CDR3 size: 17 residues.

The chain carries TRBV5-1 and TRBJ2-1; TRBD2 agrees at 12 bases. This CDR3 spans 18 amino acids. Germline values: CDR1 SGHRS, CDR2 YFSETQ. After removal of 0 bases from V and 7 bases from J, the junction contained 11 bases not matched to a gene. This CDR3 reads CASSLVLAGGSERNEQFF. CDR3 nucleotide sequence: TGCGCCAGCAGCTTGGTACTAGCGGGAGGCAGTGAACGGAATGAGCAGTTCTTC.

The chain links TRBV6-6 to TRBJ2-1; maybe TRBD2 (5 bases). V lost 0 bases, J lost 1 base, and 7 bases lay in between. This CDR3 is 15 amino acids long. In germline, CDR1 is MNHNY, CDR2 SVGAGI (reference sequence). The CDR3 DNA reads TGTGCCAGCAGTTACTCACTAGGGTCCTACAATGAGCAGTTCTTC. Amino acids: CASSYSLGSYNEQFF.

This clone appeared once. This chain connects TRBV5-6 to TRBJ2-5, with 11 bases identical to TRBD2. The length of the CDR3 is 16 residues. Germline lookup yields CDR1 SGHDT and CDR2 YYEEEE. J lost 5 bases, V lost 2 bases, and 8 bases had no gene match. The CDR3 here is CASSLLAGGPGETQYF. Written as DNA, the CDR3 is TGTGCCAGCAGCTTATTAGCGGGAGGGCCGGGGGAGACCCAGTACTTC.